This T cell receptor (beta chain) derives from a study of human T cells and chemical hapten exposure. Turning to the study itself: During the roughly 24-week study period, patients had diphenylcyclopropenone applied to the scalp every week. Whole-study results and caveats: Alopecia affecting every donor means their immune response may not match healthy people's. PT1 expanded TCR numbers rose with patch test score.

Described time point: patch test 1, 2 weeks after DPC sensitization. The treatment denotes: therapeutic diphenylcyclopropenone sensitization with weekly scalp DPC. Alopecia patients, 18 to 70 years old and DPC-suitable, served as donors. TCRdb processed the RACE reads anew with MiXCR; each CDR3 protein has one entry. The top ten hold about 2.1% of the sample, which has around 380,000 distinct CDR3 sequences, approximately 4.4% seen once. V dropped 4 bases and J dropped 0; count of bases not matched to a gene: 10. Per germline, CDR1 SGHRS and CDR2 YFSETQ. CDR3 length: 18 residues. Regarding this clonotype: The antigen remains undetermined.

The J gene is TRBJ2-6, the V gene TRBV5-1, with 7 bases fitting TRBD1. The TCR was taken from a woman aged 45-65 years with alopecia areata. Some clones in this sample may be carry-over from other donors' samples. The sample consisted of whole blood, taken in connection with sensitization to the hapten diphenylcyclopropenone (DPC). CDR3 region: CASSRQGTMSSGANVLTF. The CDR3 DNA is TGCGCCAGCAGCCGACAGGGTACAATGTCCTCTGGGGCCAACGTCCTGACTTTC.